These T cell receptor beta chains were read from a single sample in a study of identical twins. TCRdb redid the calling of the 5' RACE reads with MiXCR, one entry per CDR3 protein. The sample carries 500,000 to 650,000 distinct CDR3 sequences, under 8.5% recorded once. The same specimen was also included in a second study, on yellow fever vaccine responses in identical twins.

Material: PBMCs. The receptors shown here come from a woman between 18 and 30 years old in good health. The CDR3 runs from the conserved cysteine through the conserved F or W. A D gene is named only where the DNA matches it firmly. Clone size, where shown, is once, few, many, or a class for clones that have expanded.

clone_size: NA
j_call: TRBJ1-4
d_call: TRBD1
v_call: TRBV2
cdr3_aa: CASSTQGGGLEKLFF
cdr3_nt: TGTGCCAGCAGTACACAGGGGGGCGGCTTGGAAAAACTGTTTTTT

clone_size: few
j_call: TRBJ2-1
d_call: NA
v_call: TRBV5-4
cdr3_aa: CASTTGALSSYNEQFF
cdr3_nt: TGTGCCAGCACCACCGGGGCTCTTAGCTCCTACAATGAGCAGTTCTTC

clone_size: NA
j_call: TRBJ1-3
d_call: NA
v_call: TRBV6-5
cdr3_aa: CASSYSTAGNTIYF
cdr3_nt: TGTGCCAGCAGTTACTCGACAGCTGGAAACACCATATATTTT

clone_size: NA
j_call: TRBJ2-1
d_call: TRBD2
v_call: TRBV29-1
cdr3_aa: CSVQRTSEYYNEQFF
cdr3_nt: TGCAGCGTCCAACGGACTAGCGAGTACTACAATGAGCAGTTCTTC

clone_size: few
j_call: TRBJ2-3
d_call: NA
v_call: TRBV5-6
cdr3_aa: CASSWAVDTQYF
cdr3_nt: TGTGCCAGCAGCTGGGCAGTGGATACGCAGTATTTT

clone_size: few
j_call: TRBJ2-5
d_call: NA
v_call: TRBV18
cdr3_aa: CASSLGPNNPTQYF
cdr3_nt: TGTGCCAGCTCACTGGGACCTAACAACCCGACCCAGTACTTC

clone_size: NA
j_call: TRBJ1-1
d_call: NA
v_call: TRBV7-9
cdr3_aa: CASSKRRENTEAFF
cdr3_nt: TGTGCCAGCAGTAAAAGGAGGGAGAACACTGAAGCTTTCTTT

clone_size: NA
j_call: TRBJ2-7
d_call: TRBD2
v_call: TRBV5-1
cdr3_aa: CASRRDLAGGYEQYF
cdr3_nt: TGCGCCAGCAGGCGGGATCTAGCGGGCGGGTACGAGCAGTACTTC

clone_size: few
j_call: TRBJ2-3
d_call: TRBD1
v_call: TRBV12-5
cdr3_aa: CASGLVPSGGVLQVVGTDTQYF
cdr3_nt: TGTGCTAGTGGTTTGGTCCCATCAGGGGGCGTTTTGCAAGTCGTGGGCACAGATACGCAGTATTTT

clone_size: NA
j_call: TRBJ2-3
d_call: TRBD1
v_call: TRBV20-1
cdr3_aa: CSAKGQGTDTQYF
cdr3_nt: TGCAGTGCTAAAGGACAGGGAACAGATACGCAGTATTTT

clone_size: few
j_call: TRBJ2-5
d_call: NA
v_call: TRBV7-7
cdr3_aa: CASSLVAVQETQYF
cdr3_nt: TGTGCCAGCAGCTTAGTAGCGGTCCAAGAGACCCAGTACTTC

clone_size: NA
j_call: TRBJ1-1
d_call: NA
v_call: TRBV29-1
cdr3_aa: CSVANQGSFTEAFF
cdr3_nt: TGCAGCGTTGCCAATCAGGGATCTTTCACTGAAGCTTTCTTT

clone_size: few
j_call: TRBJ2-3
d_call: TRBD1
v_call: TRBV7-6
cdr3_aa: CASSLVGQGARDTQYF
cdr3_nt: TGTGCCAGCAGCTTAGTGGGACAGGGGGCGAGAGATACGCAGTATTTT

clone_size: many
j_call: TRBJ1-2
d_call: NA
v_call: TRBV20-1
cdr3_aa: CSARDSGAGNYGYTF
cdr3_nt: TGCAGTGCTAGAGATAGTGGGGCAGGGAACTATGGCTACACCTTC

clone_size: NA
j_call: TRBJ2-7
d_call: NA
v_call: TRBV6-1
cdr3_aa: CASRTIRSLHRHEQYF
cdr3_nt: TGTGCCAGCAGGACCATTCGCAGTCTTCACAGGCACGAGCAGTACTTC

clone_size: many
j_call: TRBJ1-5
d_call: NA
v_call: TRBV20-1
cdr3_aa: CSASRTVNQPQHF
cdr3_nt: TGCAGTGCTAGCCGGACAGTCAATCAGCCCCAGCATTTT

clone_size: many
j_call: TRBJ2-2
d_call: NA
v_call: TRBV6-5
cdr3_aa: CASSSRDTGELFF
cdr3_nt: TGTGCCAGCAGTTCGAGAGACACCGGGGAGCTGTTTTTT

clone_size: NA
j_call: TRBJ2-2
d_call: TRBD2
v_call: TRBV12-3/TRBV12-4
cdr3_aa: CASSLAGGPSGELFF
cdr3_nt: TGTGCCAGCAGCCTAGCGGGGGGGCCGTCCGGGGAGCTGTTTTTT

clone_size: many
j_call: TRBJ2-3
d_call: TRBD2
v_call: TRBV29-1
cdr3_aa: CSVAGSGYTDTQYF
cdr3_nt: TGCAGCGTTGCTGGTAGCGGGTACACAGATACGCAGTATTTT

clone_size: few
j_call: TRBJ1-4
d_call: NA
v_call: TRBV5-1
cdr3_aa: CASSLGDANEKLFF
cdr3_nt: TGCGCCAGCAGCTTGGGAGATGCTAATGAAAAACTGTTTTTT

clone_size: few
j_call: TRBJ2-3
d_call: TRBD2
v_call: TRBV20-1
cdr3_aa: CSASFGLAGGTDTQYF
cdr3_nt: TGCAGTGCTAGTTTCGGACTAGCAGGTGGCACAGATACGCAGTATTTT

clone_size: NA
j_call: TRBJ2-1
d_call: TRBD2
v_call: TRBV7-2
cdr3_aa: CASRGGIAYNELFF
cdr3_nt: TGTGCCAGCAGGGGGGGGATCGCCTACAATGAGCTGTTCTTC

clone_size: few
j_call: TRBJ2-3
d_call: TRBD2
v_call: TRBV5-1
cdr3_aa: CASSWGGLAGPTTTDTQYF
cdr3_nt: TGCGCCAGCAGCTGGGGTGGACTAGCGGGGCCTACCACCACAGATACGCAGTATTTT